These 24 T cell receptor beta chains originate from one sample sequenced in a study of control samples from healthy donors and cancer patients. Sequenced by immunoSEQ multiplex PCR; TCRdb stores in-frame clones only, minus some. This table has about 49,000 clones, 80% to 90% appearing once. Sample: PBMCs. The receptors were gathered from a woman aged 50 to 60 with lung cancer.

The V and J genes are TRBV12-3 or TRBV12-4 and TRBJ1-4, with D perhaps matching TRBD1 (6 bases). The CDR3 is made up of 13 amino acids. V lost 3 bases and J lost 7, with 9 bases in between. CDR3 DNA sequence: TGTGCCAGCAGTTTGCCAGGGGTTGAAAAACTGTTTTTT. It codes for CASSLPGVEKLFF.

The chain uses TRBV25-1 and TRBJ1-2; possibly TRBD1 for D (6 bases). CDR1 and CDR2 from the germline V gene are MGHDK and SYGVNS. CDR3 size: 16 residues. Trimming took off 3 bases at V and 4 bases at J, with 18 bases between the two ends. The CDR3 spells CASSDAGTYDPYGYTF. The CDR3 DNA reads as TGTGCCAGCAGTGATGCCGGGACATACGACCCCTATGGCTACACCTTC.

The chain joins TRBV27 to TRBJ1-1; 7 positions agree with TRBD1. V shed 0 bases and J 1 base; nucleotides not matched to a gene: 14. Germline V gene data show CDR1 as MNHEY and CDR2 as SMNVEV (reference sequence). CDR3 length: 19 amino acids. The CDR3 here is CASSLSRNRGDLTNTEAFF. In DNA, the CDR3 is TGTGCCAGCAGTTTATCGAGGAACAGGGGTGATCTCACGAACACTGAAGCTTTCTTT.

The chain carries TRBV18 and TRBJ2-3; either TRBD1 or TRBD2 may supply D (5 bases each). The V gene lost 3 bases and the J gene lost 8 bases, with 12 bases spanning the gap. CDR3 length equals 13 residues. Germline V CDR1 and CDR2: KGHSH, LQKENI. CDR3 amino acids: CASSPFEGPTQYF. CDR3 nucleotides: TGTGCCAGCTCACCGTTCGAGGGGCCTACGCAGTATTTT.

The chain joins TRBV5-1 to TRBJ2-5; D not resolved. This CDR3 region has 13 residues. CDR1 SGHRS and CDR2 YFSETQ come from the germline V gene. Trimming removed 2 bases from V and 5 bases from J, with 10 bases in between. The CDR3 DNA sequence: TGCGCCAGCAGCTTTTTTACTCAGGAGACCCAGTACTTC. Translation: CASSFFTQETQYF.

The V and J genes are TRBV11-2 and TRBJ1-5; D remains ambiguous. V lost 0 bases and J 4 bases, leaving 7 bases between the germline ends. There are 14 residues in the CDR3. Germline values: CDR1 SGHAT, CDR2 FQNNGV. The CDR3 spells CASSLDSGNQPQHF. The CDR3 region has the DNA TGTGCCAGCAGCTTAGATTCCGGGAATCAGCCCCAGCATTTT.

The CDR3 protein is CASSPGQGIVEDYGYTF. CDR3 DNA sequence: TGCGCCAGCAGCCCAGGACAGGGAATCGTTGAAGACTATGGCTACACCTTC. V and J are TRBV5-1 and TRBJ1-2; 8 nucleotides align to TRBD1. CDR3 size: 17 residues. From germline, CDR1 is SGHRS and CDR2 YFSETQ. V was pared by 4 bases and J by 3 bases, with 14 bases of the junction left unmatched.

This clone appeared once. V is TRBV6-5 and J is TRBJ1-2; 9 bases agree with TRBD1. CDR1 and CDR2 (germline): MNHEY, SVGAGI. The CDR3 is 14 residues long. Trimming took 4 bases from V and 6 from J; bases not matched to a gene: 6. For the CDR3, the DNA is TGTGCCAGCAGTTCGGGACAGGGAAGGGATGGCTACACCTTC. Translated: CASSSGQGRDGYTF.

This sequence joins TRBV7-9 and TRBJ2-1; TRBD2 matches 12 bases. V was pared by 1 base and J by 4 bases, with 2 bases of the junction left unmatched. Germline V lookup: CDR1 SEHNR, CDR2 FQNEAQ (reference sequence). This CDR3 spans 16 amino acids. CDR3 loop: CASSLETSGGYNEQFF. DNA for the CDR3: TGTGCCAGCAGCTTAGAAACTAGCGGGGGGTACAATGAGCAGTTCTTC.

This clone was recorded only once. The chain has TRBV5-5 and TRBJ1-4, with 9 bases aligning to TRBD1. The V gene end was trimmed by 0 bases and the J gene end by 0 bases; junction bases not matched to a gene: 3. Germline V gene sequence: CDR1 SGHKS, CDR2 YYEKEE (reference sequence). CDR3 length: 17 amino acids. The CDR3 loop reads CASSLVDRGATNEKLFF. The CDR3 bases are TGTGCCAGCAGCTTGGTCGACAGGGGGGCAACTAATGAAAAACTGTTTTTT.

This clone was counted a single time. V is TRBV9 and J is TRBJ2-5; D not resolved. Trimming removed 4 bases from V and 1 base from J, with 8 bases in between. The CDR3 spans 13 residues. CDR1 is SGDLS and CDR2 is YYNGEE in the germline V gene. CDR3 in amino acids: CASSRGSQETQYF. CDR3 DNA sequence: TGTGCCAGCAGCCGAGGCAGCCAAGAGACCCAGTACTTC.

Comment on this clone: At one boundary the junction diverges from the germline segment, which might be a read error. The chain uses TRBV4-1 and TRBJ1-1; D unresolved. This CDR3 spans 13 amino acids. Germline assignment: CDR1 MGHRA and CDR2 YSYEKL. CDR3 loop: CASSQDRLGNKTF. The CDR3, as DNA: TGCGCCAGCAGCCAAGATCGGCTGGGGAATAAAACTTTT.

The chain uses TRBV3-1 (or the pseudogene TRBV3-2) and TRBJ2-2; D call uncertain. Germline V gene data show CDR1 as LGHDT and CDR2 as YNNKEL (reference sequence). CDR3 size: 15 residues. V lost 2 bases and J 4 bases, leaving 11 bases between the germline ends. The CDR3 protein is CASSQSRSGTGELFF. Written as DNA, the CDR3 is TGTGCCAGCAGCCAAAGTCGGTCGGGCACCGGGGAGCTGTTTTTT.

This chain uses TRBV7-8 with TRBJ2-7; the D call may be TRBD1 or TRBD2 (5 bases each). This CDR3 contains 14 residues. The germline gives CDR1 SGHVS, CDR2 FQNEAQ. The V end lost 5 bases, the J end lost 6 bases, and 17 bases lay between the germline ends. CDR3 amino acids: CASSPGRPPAEQYF. Here the CDR3 DNA reads TGTGCCAGCAGCCCGGGACGGCCCCCAGCCGAGCAGTACTTC.

The genes are TRBV5-4 and TRBJ1-1; the D is unclear. The CDR3 is 14 amino acids. Germline loops: CDR1 SGHNT, CDR2 YYREEE (reference sequence). Trimming stripped 1 base from V and 2 bases from J, with 9 bases between. CDR3 protein: CASSLMAGNTEAFF. The CDR3 region has the DNA TGTGCCAGCAGCTTGATGGCAGGTAACACTGAAGCTTTCTTT. Based on the CDR3 plus reference TRBV5-4 and TRBJ1-1, the full variable domain is ETGVTQSPTHLIKTRGQQVTLRCSSQSGHNTVSWYQQALGQGPQFIFQYYREEENGRGNFPPRFSGLQFPNYSSELNVNALELDDSALYLCASSLMAGNTEAFFGQGTRLTVV.

The V call is TRBV24-1, the J call TRBJ1-2; 8 bases are a match to TRBD1. With V trimmed by 6 bases and J by 0 bases, 11 bases remained unmatched. The CDR3 extends over 17 amino acids. CDR1 is KGHDR, CDR2 SFDVKD, per germline. The DNA of the CDR3 is TGTGCCACCAGTCGCGAGACAGGGGCTACGCCTAACTATGGCTACACCTTC. Protein: CATSRETGATPNYGYTF.

The genes are TRBV5-1 and TRBJ2-7; D possibly corresponds to TRBD1 (6 bases). Trimming left V 1 base short and J 6 bases short, with 8 bases between. Germline values: CDR1 SGHRS, CDR2 YFSETQ. The CDR3 is 12 amino acids. DNA for the CDR3: TGCGCCAGCAGCTTGACAGGGTTCGAGCAGTACTTC. It is translated as CASSLTGFEQYF.

This clone came up a few times. The chain couples TRBV12-3 or TRBV12-4 to TRBJ1-2, with 8 nucleotides matching TRBD1. The CDR3 covers 13 residues. The ends lost 5 bases at V and 8 bases at J; junction bases unmatched: 7. The CDR3 loop is CASSTQGAWGYTF. The CDR3 bases are TGTGCCAGCAGTACCCAGGGGGCGTGGGGCTACACCTTC.

The chain has TRBV27 and TRBJ1-2, with D possibly TRBD1 on 6 matching bases. From germline, CDR1 is MNHEY and CDR2 SMNVEV (reference sequence). The CDR3 length is 13 residues. The V end lost 3 bases, the J end lost 8 bases, and 13 bases lay between the germline ends. CDR3 region: CASSFGGLKGYTF. The CDR3 DNA reads TGTGCCAGCAGTTTTGGGGGGCTAAAGGGCTACACCTTC.

The CDR3 sequence is CASGRGQGVTEAFF. CDR3 DNA: TGTGCCAGCGGAAGAGGACAGGGAGTCACTGAAGCTTTCTTT. The chain uses TRBV6-5 and TRBJ1-1; 8 positions agree with TRBD1. V lost 8 bases and J lost 4; bases outside the gene matches: 9. The CDR3 length is 14 residues. Germline V gives CDR1 MNHEY, CDR2 SVGAGI.

This chain uses TRBV24-1 with TRBJ2-1, with a weak D call TRBD1 (7 bases). This CDR3 is 15 amino acids long. The germline V gene encodes CDR1 KGHDR and CDR2 SFDVKD. Trimming pared 3 bases from V and 9 bases from J, leaving 17 bases between. This CDR3 reads CATSDPSGGLGEQFF. The CDR3 DNA reads TGTGCCACCAGTGATCCTTCAGGGGGGCTCGGTGAGCAGTTCTTC.

This chain joins TRBV9 and TRBJ2-5, with a weak D call TRBD2 (7 bases). Germline values: CDR1 SGDLS, CDR2 YYNGEE. The CDR3 contains 16 residues. Trimming shortened V by 0 bases and J by 2 bases, and 14 bases separated the two germline ends. The CDR3 DNA reads as TGTGCCAGCAGCGTAGCGGGGGGCCGAATGCAAGAGACCCAGTACTTC. Its translation: CASSVAGGRMQETQYF.

The chain links TRBV28 to TRBJ1-2, with 8 bases fitting TRBD1. The CDR3 is made up of 14 amino acids. V shed 6 bases, J shed 4 bases, and the junction held 7 bases outside the gene matches. Germline V gene sequence: CDR1 MDHEN, CDR2 SYDVKM. The CDR3 DNA reads as TGTGCCAGCAGGGTCCAAGGGACAGGCTATGGCTACACCTTC. This encodes CASRVQGTGYGYTF.

This clone was counted between two and nine times. V and J are TRBV5-6 and TRBJ2-1, with 7 bases aligning to TRBD1. With V trimmed by 5 bases and J by 0 bases, 11 bases remained unmatched. Germline loops: CDR1 SGHDT, CDR2 YYEEEE. The CDR3 spans 17 residues. The CDR3 reads CASSWRTGLPSYNEQFF. The CDR3 nucleotides are TGTGCCAGCAGTTGGAGGACAGGCCTGCCCTCCTACAATGAGCAGTTCTTC.